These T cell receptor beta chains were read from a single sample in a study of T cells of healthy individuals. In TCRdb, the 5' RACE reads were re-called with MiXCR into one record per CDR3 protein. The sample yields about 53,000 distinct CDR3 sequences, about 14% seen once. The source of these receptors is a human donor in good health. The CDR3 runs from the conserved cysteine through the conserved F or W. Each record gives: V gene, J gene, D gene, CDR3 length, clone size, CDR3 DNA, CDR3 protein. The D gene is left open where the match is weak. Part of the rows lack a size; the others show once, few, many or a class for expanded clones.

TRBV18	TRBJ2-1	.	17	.	TGTGCCAGCTCACCACCGCCCGCAGTCAGCTCCTACAATGAGCAGTTCTTC	CASSPPPAVSSYNEQFF
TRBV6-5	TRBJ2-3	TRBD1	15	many	TGTGCCAGCACTGGACCGGGACAGGGAGCCGATACGCAGTATTTT	CASTGPGQGADTQYF
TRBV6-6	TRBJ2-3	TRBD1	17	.	TGTGCCAGCAGTTACTTGGGACAGGGGGCACCCACAGATACGCAGTATTTT	CASSYLGQGAPTDTQYF
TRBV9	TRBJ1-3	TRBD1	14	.	TGTGCCAGCAGCGCTGGGACAGGAGGAAACACCATATATTTT	CASSAGTGGNTIYF
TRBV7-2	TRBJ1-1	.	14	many	TGTGCCAGCAGCGGGGGACGGGGGAGCACTGAAGCTTTCTTT	CASSGGRGSTEAFF
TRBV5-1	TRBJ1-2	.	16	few	TGCGCCAGCAGCCCAGCCCCCCTACGGGCTAACTATGGCTACACCTTC	CASSPAPLRANYGYTF
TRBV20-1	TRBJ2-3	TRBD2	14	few	TGCAGTGCGGGACTAGCGGGGAACACAGATACGCAGTATTTT	CSAGLAGNTDTQYF
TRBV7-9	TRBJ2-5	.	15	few	TGTGCCAGCAGCCCGGGGAGGGGGGCAGAAGAGACCCAGTACTTC	CASSPGRGAEETQYF
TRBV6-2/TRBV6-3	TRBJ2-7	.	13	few	TGTGCCAGCTGGGAAACTAACCCAGGCGAGCAGTACTTC	CASWETNPGEQYF
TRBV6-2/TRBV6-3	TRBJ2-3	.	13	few	TGTGCCAGCACCGACTGGAGCACAGATACGCAGTATTTT	CASTDWSTDTQYF
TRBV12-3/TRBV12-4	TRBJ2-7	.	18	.	TGTGCCAGCAGTTTAGGATCAGTCGAGCGGGCCGGCCAATACGAGCAGTACTTC	CASSLGSVERAGQYEQYF
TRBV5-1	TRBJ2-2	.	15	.	TGCGCCAGTTCCCCCCAGAGTAGCGGCACCGGGGAGCTGTTTTTT	CASSPQSSGTGELFF
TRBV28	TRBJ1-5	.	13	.	TGTGCCAGCAGTGAACTAGACAATCAGCCCCAGCATTTT	CASSELDNQPQHF
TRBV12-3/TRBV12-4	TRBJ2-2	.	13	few	TGTGCCACCAAACAGGGTCGGGCCGGGGAGCTGTTTTTT	CATKQGRAGELFF
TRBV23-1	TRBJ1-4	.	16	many	TGCGCCAGCAGTCAAATTGACCGGGAAACTAATGAAAAACTGTTTTTT	CASSQIDRETNEKLFF
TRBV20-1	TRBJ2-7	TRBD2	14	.	TGCAGTGCAAATATAGCGGGGGGCGCCTACGAGCAGTACTTC	CSANIAGGAYEQYF
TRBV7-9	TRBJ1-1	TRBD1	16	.	TGTGCCAGCAGTAAGCGAACAGGGGGCGAAGGCACTGAAGCTTTCTTT	CASSKRTGGEGTEAFF
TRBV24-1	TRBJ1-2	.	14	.	TGTGCCACCAGTGACCTCGACAGTGAACAGGGCTACACCTTC	CATSDLDSEQGYTF
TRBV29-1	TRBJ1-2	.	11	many	TGCAGCGTTGGGACAGAGCGAGGCTACACCTTC	CSVGTERGYTF
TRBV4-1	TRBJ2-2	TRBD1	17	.	TGCGTCAGCAGCCGAACACCGGCAGGGGGCGCGACCGGGGAGCTGTTTTTT	CVSSRTPAGGATGELFF
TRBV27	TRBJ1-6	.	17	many	TGTGCCAGCAGTTTAAGTCCGTCAGCCGGCGCTACGACACCCCTCCACTTT	CASSLSPSAGATTPLHF
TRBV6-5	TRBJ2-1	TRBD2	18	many	TGTGCCAGCAGTGCCCACGGGACTAGCGGGAGGGCAATAAATGAGCAGTTCTTC	CASSAHGTSGRAINEQFF
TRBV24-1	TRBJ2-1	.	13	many	TGTGCCACCAGTGACAGTTCCTACAATGAGCAGTTCTTC	CATSDSSYNEQFF
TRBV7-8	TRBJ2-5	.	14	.	TGTGCCAGCAGCTTTGGGGGGACCAGCGAGACCCAGTACTTC	CASSFGGTSETQYF
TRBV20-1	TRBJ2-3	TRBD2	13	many	TGCAGTGCTGAAGGGACTAGCACAAATACGCAGTATTTT	CSAEGTSTNTQYF
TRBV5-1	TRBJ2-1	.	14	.	TGCGCCAGCAGCTTGGATTCAGGGGCCAATGAGCAGTTCTTC	CASSLDSGANEQFF
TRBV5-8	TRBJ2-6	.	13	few	TGTGCCAGCAGCTTGGATGGGGCCAACGTCCTGACTTTC	CASSLDGANVLTF
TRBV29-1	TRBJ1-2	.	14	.	TGCAGCGTGGAGGGCCGTTGGGGTGCCCATGGCTACACCTTC	CSVEGRWGAHGYTF
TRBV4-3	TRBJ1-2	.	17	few	TGCGCCAGCAGCCAAGATCACGTTCGGGGCCTCCACTATGGCTACACCTTC	CASSQDHVRGLHYGYTF
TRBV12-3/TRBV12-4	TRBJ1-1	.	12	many	TGTGCCAGCAGGTCCCCCCCTCCTGAAGCTTTCTTT	CASRSPPPEAFF
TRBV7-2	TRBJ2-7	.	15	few	TGTGCCAGCAGCTTAGGTCCGGGGCCCTCCTACGAGCAGTACTTC	CASSLGPGPSYEQYF
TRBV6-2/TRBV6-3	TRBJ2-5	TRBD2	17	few	TGTGCCAGCAGCGTCTTCGCGGGGGGCCCCGCGCAAGAGACCCAGTACTTC	CASSVFAGGPAQETQYF
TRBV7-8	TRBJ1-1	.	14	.	TGTGCCAGCAGCTTAGGCCTGGCGCAGACCCAAGCTTTCTTT	CASSLGLAQTQAFF
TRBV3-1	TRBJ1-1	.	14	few	TGTGCCAGCAGCGAGACAGGAAAGTTACCTGAAGCTTTCTTT	CASSETGKLPEAFF
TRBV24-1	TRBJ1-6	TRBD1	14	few	TGTGCCACCAGTGCGGGACAGGGGAATTCACCCCTCCACTTT	CATSAGQGNSPLHF
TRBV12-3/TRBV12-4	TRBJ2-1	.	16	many	TGTGCCAGCAGTTTCCCTAGCGCGAGCTCCTACAATGAGCAGTTCTTC	CASSFPSASSYNEQFF
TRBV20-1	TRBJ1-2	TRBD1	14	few	TGCAGTGCTGTGGGACAGGGCCTTTCTGATGGCTACACCTTC	CSAVGQGLSDGYTF
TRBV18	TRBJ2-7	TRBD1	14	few	TGTGCCAGCTCACCTCCGGACAGGGACCACGAGCAGTACTTC	CASSPPDRDHEQYF
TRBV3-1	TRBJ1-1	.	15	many	TGTGCCAGCAGCCCGTTGAGGGGGGGCGGCACTGAAGCTTTCTTT	CASSPLRGGGTEAFF
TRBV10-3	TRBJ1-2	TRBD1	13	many	TGTGCCATCAGTGAGGGGACAGACTATGGCTACACCTTC	CAISEGTDYGYTF
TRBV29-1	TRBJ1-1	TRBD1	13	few	TGCAGCGCACAGACAGGGGGCTTGACTGAAGCTTTCTTT	CSAQTGGLTEAFF
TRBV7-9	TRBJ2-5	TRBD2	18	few	TGTGCCAGCAGCACCGGACTAGCGGGGGGAATGTACCAAGAGACCCAGTACTTC	CASSTGLAGGMYQETQYF
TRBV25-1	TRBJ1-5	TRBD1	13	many	TGTGCCAGAACAGGGGCAGGCAATCAGCCCCAGCATTTT	CARTGAGNQPQHF
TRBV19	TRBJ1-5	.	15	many	TGTGCCAGTAGTATTGGGGAGTGGGGCAATCAGCCCCAGCATTTT	CASSIGEWGNQPQHF
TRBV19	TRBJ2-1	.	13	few	TGTGCCAGTAGTATAGATCTGGACAATGAGCAGTTCTTC	CASSIDLDNEQFF
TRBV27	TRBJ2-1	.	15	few	TGTGCCAGCAGTTCCGCGGGCCGCGTAAGGAATGAGCAGTTCTTC	CASSSAGRVRNEQFF
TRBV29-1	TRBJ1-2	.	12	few	TGCAGCGGATCGACGGAATACTATGGCTACACCTTC	CSGSTEYYGYTF